The 27 T cell receptor beta chains reported below all come from one sample, sequenced in a study of blood T cell repertoires in COVID-19. Here immunoSEQ multiplex PCR was the method, and the copy in TCRdb shows in-frame clones only, minus some. The sample holds over 300,000 clones, more than 70% seen once. Specimen: peripheral blood. These receptors originate from a man aged 18 to 35 who had recovered from COVID-19.

The chain has TRBV19 and TRBJ1-4, with D unresolved. CDR3 size: 13 residues. The germline CDR1 and CDR2 sequences are LNHDA and SQIVND (reference sequence). V shed 3 bases and J shed 4 bases, with 6 bases lying between them. The CDR3 bases are TGTGCCAGTAGTATCGTCGGTAATGAAAAACTGTTTTTT. The encoded protein is CASSIVGNEKLFF. The full variable domain, in which reference TRBV19 and TRBJ1-4 provide the parts outside the CDR3, is DGGITQSPKYLFRKEGQNVTLSCEQNLNHDAMYWYRQDPGQGLRLIYYSQIVNDFQKGDIAEGYSVSREKKESFPLTVTSAQKNPTAFYLCASSIVGNEKLFFGSGTQLSVL.

The chain recombines TRBV4-1 with TRBJ2-1; D not resolved. Germline CDR1 reads MGHRA; CDR2 reads YSYEKL. V was trimmed by 3 bases and J by 9 bases, leaving 6 bases between them. The CDR3 runs to 11 residues. The CDR3 sequence: CASSHESEQFF. The CDR3, as DNA: TGCGCCAGCAGCCACGAGAGTGAGCAGTTCTTC.

The chain links TRBV3-1 (or the pseudogene TRBV3-2) to TRBJ2-7; TRBD1 might be the D (5 bases). Trimming pared 3 bases from V and 3 bases from J, leaving 24 bases between. This CDR3 has 18 residues. The V gene's germline CDR1 is LGHDT and CDR2 YNNKEL (reference sequence). CDR3 loop: CASSQRLPFAGQGYEQYF. The DNA for the CDR3 is TGTGCCAGCAGCCAGAGACTTCCCTTTGCCGGCCAGGGCTACGAGCAGTACTTC.

This rearrangement joins TRBV11-2 to TRBJ2-5, with 7 bases identical to TRBD2. The CDR3 sequence is 15 residues long. Germline V gene lookup returns CDR1 SGHAT and CDR2 FQNNGV. With V trimmed by 3 bases and J by 5 bases, 9 bases remained unmatched. The CDR3 here is CASSFLTSSGETQYF. CDR3 nucleotides: TGTGCCAGCAGCTTCCTGACTAGCTCAGGGGAGACCCAGTACTTC.

The count of this clone is one. This chain uses TRBV6-5 with TRBJ1-4; TRBD1 matches 7 bases. This CDR3 comprises 14 residues. The V and J ends lost 4 bases and 5 bases, in that order; junction bases with no gene match: 4. Germline V gene sequence: CDR1 MNHEY, CDR2 SVGAGI. In nucleotides, the CDR3 is TGTGCCAGCAGTTCCGGGACAGCAAATGAAAAACTGTTTTTT. Its protein is CASSSGTANEKLFF.

The sample holds one count of this clone. This chain joins TRBV29-1 and TRBJ2-7; tentatively, D is TRBD2 (6 bases). From germline, CDR1 is SQVTM and CDR2 ANQGSEA. The CDR3 extends over 13 amino acids. V lost 4 bases and J lost 4, with 14 bases in between. CDR3 protein: CSVATSRPYEQYF. The DNA of the CDR3 is TGCAGCGTTGCGACTAGTAGACCTTACGAGCAGTACTTC.

The chain couples TRBV7-2 to TRBJ1-1; TRBD1 is a possible D gene (5 bases). The V end lost 5 bases, the J end lost 4 bases, and 11 bases lay between the germline ends. Germline lookup yields CDR1 SGHTA and CDR2 FQGNSA. This CDR3 is 13 amino acids long. The CDR3 loop reads CASSAQGGTEAFF. In DNA, the CDR3 is TGTGCCAGCAGCGCCCAGGGAGGCACTGAAGCTTTCTTT.

V usage is TRBV6-5 and J usage is TRBJ1-2; 7 nucleotides line up with TRBD1. Per germline, CDR1 MNHEY and CDR2 SVGAGI. Trimming took 7 bases from V and 1 from J; bases not matched to a gene: 6. The CDR3 runs to 14 residues. DNA of the CDR3: TGTGCCAGCATGGGTGGGACAGTTAACTATGGCTACACCTTC. It codes for CASMGGTVNYGYTF.

V is TRBV6-2 or TRBV6-3 and J is TRBJ2-7, with 7 bases fitting TRBD1. Germline-derived CDR1 and CDR2 are MNHEY and SVGEGT. This CDR3 region has 16 residues. After removal of 4 bases from V and 1 base from J, the junction contained 10 bases not matched to a gene. The CDR3 is CASSLSGQAGSYEQYF. In nucleotides, the CDR3 is TGTGCCAGCAGTTTATCCGGACAGGCCGGGTCCTACGAGCAGTACTTC.

The DNA for the CDR3 is TGCAGCGTTGAGACAGGGGGGGAAAAACTGTTTTTT. It encodes CSVETGGEKLFF. The V call is TRBV29-1, the J call TRBJ1-4; 9 bases are a match to TRBD1. CDR1 and CDR2 (germline): SQVTM, ANQGSEA. With V trimmed by 3 bases and J by 8 bases, 1 base remained unmatched. This CDR3 has 12 residues. Drawing the rest from reference TRBV29-1 and TRBJ1-4, the complete variable domain is SAVISQKPSRDICQRGTSLTIQCQVDSQVTMMFWYRQQPGQSLTLIATANQGSEATYESGFVIDKFPISRPNLTFSTLTVSNMSPEDSSIYLCSVETGGEKLFFGSGTQLSVL.

The chain links TRBV5-1 to TRBJ2-7; 7 positions match TRBD1. The length of the CDR3 is 18 residues. Germline CDR1 reads SGHRS; CDR2 reads YFSETQ. The V segment lost 5 bases and the J segment 0 bases; nucleotides outside the gene matches: 17. The CDR3 region is CASSRTGEGWRSSYEQYF. The CDR3 DNA is TGCGCCAGCAGTCGGACAGGAGAAGGTTGGCGGAGCTCCTACGAGCAGTACTTC.

The CDR3 protein is CASSYSGEQYF. As DNA, the CDR3 is TGTGCCAGCAGTTACTCCGGGGAGCAGTACTTC. The chain employs TRBV6-2 or TRBV6-3 and TRBJ2-7; D unclear. V lost 0 bases and J 7 bases, leaving 4 bases between the germline ends. Germline V gene data show CDR1 as MNHEY and CDR2 as SVGEGT. The length of the CDR3 is 11 residues.

The chain uses TRBV7-9 and TRBJ2-7; 11 positions agree with TRBD2. The CDR3 is 15 amino acids. CDR1 is SEHNR, CDR2 FQNEAQ, per germline (reference sequence). J was trimmed by 3 bases and V by 0 bases; bases with no gene match: 1. In DNA form, the CDR3 reads TGTGCCAGCAGCTTAGCGGGGACTAGCGGCTACGAGCAGTACTTC. Encoded protein: CASSLAGTSGYEQYF. Combining the CDR3 with reference TRBV7-9 and TRBJ2-7 gives the whole variable domain DTGVSQNPRHKITKRGQNVTFRCDPISEHNRLYWYRQTLGQGPEFLTYFQNEAQLEKSRLLSDRFSAERPKGSFSTLEIQRTEQGDSAMYLCASSLAGTSGYEQYFGPGTRLTVT.

V gene TRBV9 combines with J gene TRBJ1-2; D might be TRBD1 (6 bases). The CDR3 sequence is 15 residues long. Per the germline V gene, CDR1 is SGDLS and CDR2 is YYNGEE. The V end lost 4 bases, the J end lost 6 bases, and 19 bases lay between the germline ends. For the CDR3, the DNA is TGTGCCAGCAGCCCCCAGACAGGTTCGTCACATGGCTACACCTTC. This translates into CASSPQTGSSHGYTF.

As to this clone: This sample also contains other DNA sequences that code for the same CDR3. The V call is TRBV18, the J call TRBJ1-3; perhaps TRBD1 as D (5 bases). Germline CDR1 reads KGHSH; CDR2 reads LQKENI. V was clipped by 2 bases and J by 2 bases, with 10 bases between them. The length of the CDR3 is 15 residues. The CDR3 loop is CASSPGTGAGNTIYF. The CDR3 DNA reads as TGTGCCAGCTCACCAGGAACAGGTGCTGGAAACACCATATATTTT. Drawing the rest from reference TRBV18 and TRBJ1-3, the complete variable domain is NAGVMQNPRHLVRRRGQEARLRCSPMKGHSHVYWYRQLPEEGLKFMVYLQKENIIDESGMPKERFSAEFPKEGPSILRIQQVVRGDSAAYFCASSPGTGAGNTIYFGEGSWLTVV.

Written as DNA, the CDR3 is TGTGCCAGCAGCTCCAAATCGGGACAGTCCCCGGACGGCTACACCTTC. Amino acid sequence: CASSSKSGQSPDGYTF. V and J are TRBV7-2 and TRBJ1-2; 7 nucleotides line up with TRBD1. This CDR3 comprises 16 residues. Germline V lookup: CDR1 SGHTA, CDR2 FQGNSA. V dropped 4 bases and J dropped 8; count of bases not matched to a gene: 16.

This clone was seen only once. The V and J genes are TRBV18 and TRBJ2-1; D possibly corresponds to TRBD1 (6 bases). This CDR3 contains 13 residues. The germline gives CDR1 KGHSH, CDR2 LQKENI. The V gene lost 3 bases and the J gene lost 9 bases, with 12 bases spanning the gap. CDR3 sequence reads: CASSPSDRFEQFF. CDR3 DNA: TGTGCCAGCTCACCGTCGGACAGATTTGAGCAGTTCTTC.

This clone appeared once. The rearrangement uses TRBV10-3 and TRBJ1-1, with a weak D call TRBD1 (5 bases). Germline lookup yields CDR1 ENHRY and CDR2 SYGVKD. The V end lost 6 bases, the J end lost 5 bases, and 22 bases lay between the germline ends. The CDR3 has 16 amino acids. The CDR3 DNA follows: TGTGCCATCAGCCCCGGGGGTGGGGGAGGATTTACTGAAGCTTTCTTT. Protein sequence: CAISPGGGGGFTEAFF.

This clone has a single count. The CDR3 DNA is TGTGCCAGCAGTCCGGGACTAGCGGGGAAAAATGAGCAGTTCTTC. The encoded protein is CASSPGLAGKNEQFF. The rearrangement joins TRBV6-5 to TRBJ2-1; 13 bases align to TRBD2. Germline lookup yields CDR1 MNHEY and CDR2 SVGAGI. J was trimmed by 7 bases and V by 5 bases; bases with no gene match: 5. The CDR3 is 15 amino acids.

Written as DNA, the CDR3 is TGTGCCAGCACACAGGGGGCGCGAAGGACGGGCTACACCTTC. This gives the protein CASTQGARRTGYTF. The chain recombines TRBV19 with TRBJ1-2; 9 nucleotides agree with TRBD1. Germline CDR1 is LNHDA and CDR2 is SQIVND (reference sequence). The CDR3 totals 14 residues. With V trimmed by 9 bases and J by 8 bases, 13 bases remained unmatched.

As for this clone: At the DNA level, this CDR3 is encoded by other sequences in the same sample as well. This sequence joins TRBV6-5 and TRBJ1-1; TRBD1 matches 8 bases. V lost 0 bases to trimming and J lost 3 bases; unmatched junction nucleotides: 6. CDR1 and CDR2 (germline): MNHEY, SVGAGI. This CDR3 spans 16 amino acids. CDR3 nucleotides: TGTGCCAGCAGTTACTCACGGACAGGGAAGGACACTGAAGCTTTCTTT. As protein: CASSYSRTGKDTEAFF.

The chain couples TRBV5-1 to TRBJ2-1, with D maybe TRBD2 (6 bases). The CDR3 spans 14 residues. V lost 5 bases and J lost 5, with 14 bases in between. Germline lookup yields CDR1 SGHRS and CDR2 YFSETQ. CDR3 nucleotide sequence: TGCGCCAGCAGTATTGCGGGACTGAACAATGAGCAGTTCTTC. It translates to CASSIAGLNNEQFF.

The V gene is TRBV5-4, the J gene TRBJ1-3; D unclear. V was clipped by 1 base and J by 0 bases, with 8 bases between them. The germline CDR1 and CDR2 sequences are SGHNT and YYREEE (reference sequence). The CDR3 has 15 residues. CDR3 in DNA: TGTGCCAGCAGCTTGCCAGAACCCTCTGGAAACACCATATATTTT. Its protein is CASSLPEPSGNTIYF.

V usage is TRBV13 and J usage is TRBJ2-3, with TRBD1 as a possible D gene (5 bases). V lost 4 bases and J lost 6, with 8 bases in between. Germline V gene lookup returns CDR1 PRHDT and CDR2 FYEKMQ (reference sequence). CDR3 length: 12 residues. CDR3 loop: CASSSNRDTQYF. The CDR3 nucleotides read TGTGCCAGCAGCTCAAACAGGGATACGCAGTATTTT.

The chain combines TRBV9 with TRBJ1-3; possibly TRBD1 for D (6 bases). Germline V gives CDR1 SGDLS, CDR2 YYNGEE. This CDR3 spans 16 amino acids. The V and J ends lost 3 bases and 1 base respectively, with 14 bases between them. The CDR3 region is CASSAPTGSSGNTIYF. CDR3 sequence (DNA): TGTGCCAGCAGCGCCCCAACAGGGAGTTCTGGAAACACCATATATTTT.

A single count supports this clone. The rearrangement uses TRBV19 and TRBJ1-6; D gene ambiguous. The CDR3 runs 14 residues. Per germline, CDR1 LNHDA and CDR2 SQIVND (reference sequence). V lost 7 bases and J lost 0, with 7 bases in between. CDR3 loop: CASTRSSYNSPLHF. CDR3 sequence (DNA): TGTGCCAGTACAAGGAGCTCCTATAATTCACCCCTCCACTTT.

The chain uses TRBV30 and TRBJ1-2; TRBD1 aligns across 7 bases. CDR1 is GTSNPN and CDR2 is SVGIG in the germline V gene (reference sequence). The J segment lost 5 bases and the V segment lost 3 bases, leaving 9 bases of the junction unmatched. This CDR3 comprises 14 residues. As DNA, the CDR3 is TGTGCCTGGAGCCGGACAGGAGACCAATATGGCTACACCTTC. The encoded protein is CAWSRTGDQYGYTF.